The entry that follows covers one TCR beta chain sequence. Its antigen is unidentified. The record originates from a study of blood T cells in healthy people across ages. Germline lookup yields CDR1 WNHNN and CDR2 SYGVQD (reference sequence). V lost 0 bases to trimming and J lost 7 bases, with 10 bases between them. This CDR3 is built from 13 residues. Donors gave roughly 10 milliliters of peripheral blood apiece. The study, taken as a whole, reports: Strongly correlated with naive T cell percentage was TCR beta diversity.

The second PCR ran about 6 to 12 cycles with a sample-barcoded 5' primer and J-beta primers. In TCRdb, the 5' RACE reads were re-called with MiXCR into one record per CDR3 protein. The table includes approximately 1,100,000 distinct CDR3 sequences, under 55% detected once. Sequenced material: blood. The chain links TRBV10-1 to TRBJ2-7, with D unresolved. The TCR was taken from a woman aged 55-69 years in good health. This CDR3 is CASSESEVGEQYF. CDR3 in DNA: TGCGCCAGCAGTGAGTCCGAGGTTGGAGAGCAGTACTTC.